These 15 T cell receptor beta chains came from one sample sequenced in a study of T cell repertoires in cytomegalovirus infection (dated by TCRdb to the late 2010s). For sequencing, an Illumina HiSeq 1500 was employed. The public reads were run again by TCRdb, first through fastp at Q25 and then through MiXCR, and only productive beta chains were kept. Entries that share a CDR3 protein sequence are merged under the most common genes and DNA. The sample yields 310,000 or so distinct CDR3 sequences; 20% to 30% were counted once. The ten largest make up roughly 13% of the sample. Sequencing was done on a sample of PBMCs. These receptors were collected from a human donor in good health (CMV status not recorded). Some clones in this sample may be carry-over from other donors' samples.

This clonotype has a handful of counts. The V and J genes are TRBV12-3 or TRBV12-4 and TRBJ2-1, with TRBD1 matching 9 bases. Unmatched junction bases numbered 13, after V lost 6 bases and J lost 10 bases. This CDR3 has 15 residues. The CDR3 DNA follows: TGTGCCAGCAGCCCTGGACAGGGGAGGGCGAGGGAGCAGTTCTTC. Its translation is CASSPGQGRAREQFF.

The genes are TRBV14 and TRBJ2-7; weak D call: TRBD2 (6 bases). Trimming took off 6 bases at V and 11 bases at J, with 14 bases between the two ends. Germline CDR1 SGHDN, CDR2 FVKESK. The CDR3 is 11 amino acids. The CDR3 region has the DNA TGTGCCAGCAGTCAGACTAGATCGGAGTACTTC. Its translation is CASSQTRSEYF. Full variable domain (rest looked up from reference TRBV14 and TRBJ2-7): EAGVTQFPSHSVIEKGQTVTLRCDPISGHDNLYWYRRVMGKEIKFLLHFVKESKQDESGMPNNRFLAERTGGTYSTLKVQPAELEDSGVYFCASSQTRSEYFGPGTRLTVT.

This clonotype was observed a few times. This CDR3 reads CSAGDRSETQYF. The CDR3 DNA sequence: TGCAGTGCTGGGGACAGGTCAGAGACCCAGTACTTC. This chain joins TRBV20-1 and TRBJ2-5; 8 bases are shared with TRBD1. The junction had 3 bases not matched to a gene; V was cut back by 5 bases and J by 4 bases. Germline V gene sequence: CDR1 DFQATT, CDR2 SNEGSKA (reference sequence). The CDR3 loop spans 12 amino acids.

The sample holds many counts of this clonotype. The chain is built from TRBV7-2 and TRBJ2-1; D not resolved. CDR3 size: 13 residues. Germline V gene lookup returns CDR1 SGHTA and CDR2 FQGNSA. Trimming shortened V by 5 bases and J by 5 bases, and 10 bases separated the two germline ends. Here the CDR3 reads CASSVTAHNEQFF. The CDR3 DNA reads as TGTGCCAGCAGCGTCACAGCCCACAATGAGCAGTTCTTC.

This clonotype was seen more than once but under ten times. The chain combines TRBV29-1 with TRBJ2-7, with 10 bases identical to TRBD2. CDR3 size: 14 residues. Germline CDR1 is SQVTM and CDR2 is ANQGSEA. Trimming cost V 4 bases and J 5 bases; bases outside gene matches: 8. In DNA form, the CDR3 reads TGCAGCGTTGTTGATAGCGGGGGGCCAAACGAGCAGTACTTC. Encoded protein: CSVVDSGGPNEQYF.

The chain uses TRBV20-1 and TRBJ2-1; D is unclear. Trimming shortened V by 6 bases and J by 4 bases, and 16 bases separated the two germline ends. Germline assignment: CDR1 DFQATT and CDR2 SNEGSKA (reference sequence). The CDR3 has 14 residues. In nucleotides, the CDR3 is TGCAGTGCCTCACCCGGAAGCATTTACAATGAGCAGTTCTTC. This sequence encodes CSASPGSIYNEQFF.

The CDR3 here is CASSPIQALTDTQYF. The CDR3, as DNA: TGTGCCAGCTCACCTATACAGGCCCTCACAGATACGCAGTATTTT. V is TRBV18 and J is TRBJ2-3; D may be TRBD1 (5 bases). The CDR3 covers 15 residues. In germline, CDR1 is KGHSH, CDR2 LQKENI. V was pared by 3 bases and J by 2 bases, with 12 bases between.

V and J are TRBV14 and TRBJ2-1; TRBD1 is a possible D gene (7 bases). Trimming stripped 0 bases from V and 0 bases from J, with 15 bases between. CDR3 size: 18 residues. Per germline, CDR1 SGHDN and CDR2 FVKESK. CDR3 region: CASSQEGGRGTSYNEQFF. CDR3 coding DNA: TGTGCCAGCAGCCAAGAGGGGGGCAGGGGGACCTCCTACAATGAGCAGTTCTTC. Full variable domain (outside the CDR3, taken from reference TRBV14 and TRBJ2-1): EAGVTQFPSHSVIEKGQTVTLRCDPISGHDNLYWYRRVMGKEIKFLLHFVKESKQDESGMPNNRFLAERTGGTYSTLKVQPAELEDSGVYFCASSQEGGRGTSYNEQFFGPGTRLTVL.

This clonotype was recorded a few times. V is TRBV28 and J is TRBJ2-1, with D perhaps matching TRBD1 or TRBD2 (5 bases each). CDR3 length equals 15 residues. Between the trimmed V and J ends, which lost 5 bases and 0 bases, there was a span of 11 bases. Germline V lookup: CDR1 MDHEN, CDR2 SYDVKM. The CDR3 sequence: CASSPPGGSYNEQFF. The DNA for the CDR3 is TGTGCCAGCAGTCCACCTGGGGGCTCCTACAATGAGCAGTTCTTC.

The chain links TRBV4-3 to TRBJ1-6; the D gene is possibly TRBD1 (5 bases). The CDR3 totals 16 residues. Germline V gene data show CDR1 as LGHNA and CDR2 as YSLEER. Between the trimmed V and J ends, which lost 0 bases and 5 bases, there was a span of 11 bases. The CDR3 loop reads CASSQELGTNNSPLHF. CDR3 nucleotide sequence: TGCGCCAGCAGCCAAGAACTGGGGACCAATAATTCACCCCTCCACTTT.

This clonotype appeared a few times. The CDR3: CASSYDRNTEAFF. DNA of the CDR3: TGTGCCAGCAGCTATGACAGAAACACTGAAGCTTTCTTT. This chain joins TRBV5-4 and TRBJ1-1; tentative D call: TRBD1 (5 bases). CDR3 size: 13 residues. From germline, CDR1 is SGHNT and CDR2 YYREEE (reference sequence). Trimming removed 3 bases from V and 2 bases from J, with 8 bases in between.

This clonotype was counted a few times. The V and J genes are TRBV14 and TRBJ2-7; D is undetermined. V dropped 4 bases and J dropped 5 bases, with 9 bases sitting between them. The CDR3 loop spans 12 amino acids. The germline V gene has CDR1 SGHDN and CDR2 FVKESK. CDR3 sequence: CASSLTVHEQYF. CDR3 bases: TGTGCCAGCAGCCTAACAGTACACGAGCAGTACTTC.

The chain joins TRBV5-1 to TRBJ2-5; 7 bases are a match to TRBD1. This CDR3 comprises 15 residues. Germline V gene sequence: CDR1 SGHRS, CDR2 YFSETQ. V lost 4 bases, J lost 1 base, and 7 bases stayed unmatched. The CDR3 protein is CASSDPQGPQETQYF. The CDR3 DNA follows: TGCGCCAGCAGCGACCCACAGGGGCCCCAAGAGACCCAGTACTTC.

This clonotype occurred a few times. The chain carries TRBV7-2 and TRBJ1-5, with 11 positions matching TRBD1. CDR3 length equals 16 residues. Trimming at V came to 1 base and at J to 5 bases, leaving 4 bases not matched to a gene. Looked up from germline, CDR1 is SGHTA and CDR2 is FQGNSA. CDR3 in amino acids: CASSLVGTGGYQPQHF. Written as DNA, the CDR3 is TGTGCCAGCAGCTTAGTAGGGACAGGGGGATATCAGCCCCAGCATTTT.

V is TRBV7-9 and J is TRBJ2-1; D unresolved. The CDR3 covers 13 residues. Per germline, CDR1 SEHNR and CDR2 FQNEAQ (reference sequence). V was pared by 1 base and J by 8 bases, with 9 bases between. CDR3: CASSLGVYDEQFF. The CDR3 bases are TGTGCCAGCAGCTTAGGTGTTTACGATGAGCAGTTCTTC. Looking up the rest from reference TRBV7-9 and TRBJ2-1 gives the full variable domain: DTGVSQNPRHKITKRGQNVTFRCDPISEHNRLYWYRQTLGQGPEFLTYFQNEAQLEKSRLLSDRFSAERPKGSFSTLEIQRTEQGDSAMYLCASSLGVYDEQFFGPGTRLTVL.